Listed below are T cell receptor beta chains from one sample, sequenced in a study of T cells in Graves' hyperthyroidism and ophthalmopathy. TCRdb ran MiXCR on the multiplex PCR reads and lists one entry per CDR3 protein. The sample yields around 720,000 distinct CDR3 sequences, just over 35% seen once. The sequencing sample was made of blood. Receptors were obtained from a woman aged 40-49 years with Graves' hyperthyroidism. Both conserved end residues are part of each CDR3. Each record gives: D gene, clone size, J gene, V gene, CDR3 protein, CDR3 DNA. A D gene is named only where the DNA matches it firmly. Clone size is not always given. Where it is, it says once, few, many or a class for expanded clones.

- many TRBJ1-5 TRBV2 CASSIDRNNQPQHF TGTGCCAGCAGTATAGACAGAAACAATCAGCCCCAGCATTTT
TRBD1 - TRBJ2-6 TRBV4-3 CASSQGQGNGANVLTF TGCGCCAGCAGCCAGGGACAGGGAAACGGGGCCAACGTCCTGACTTTC
TRBD1 many TRBJ1-2 TRBV6-5 CASSYSGQGLYGYTF TGTGCCAGCAGTTACTCAGGACAGGGGCTCTATGGCTACACCTTC
- few TRBJ1-4 TRBV11-2 CASSLLGGKGPTEKLFF TGTGCCAGCAGCTTATTGGGGGGCAAAGGGCCCACTGAAAAACTGTTTTTT
- many TRBJ2-7 TRBV7-9 CASRPDSGNEQYF TGTGCCAGCCGCCCGGACAGTGGGAACGAGCAGTACTTC
TRBD1 many TRBJ2-2 TRBV29-1 CSGLTGGRNPWTGELFF TGCAGCGGCCTAACAGGGGGAAGGAATCCGTGGACCGGGGAGCTGTTTTTT
TRBD1 many TRBJ2-5 TRBV19 CASSQQGVEAQYF TGTGCCAGTAGTCAACAGGGGGTAGAGGCCCAGTACTTC
- few TRBJ1-2 TRBV19 CASSIGGRQTYGYTF TGTGCCAGTAGTATCGGGGGTCGGCAGACCTATGGCTACACCTTC
- few TRBJ1-1 TRBV5-5 CASSLEGGMNTEAFF TGTGCCAGCAGCTTGGAGGGGGGTATGAACACTGAAGCTTTCTTT
TRBD1 - TRBJ1-1 TRBV5-1 CASSLPDRGPETNTEAFF TGCGCCAGCAGCTTGCCGGACAGGGGACCAGAAACGAACACTGAAGCTTTCTTT
- - TRBJ1-6 TRBV29-1 CSVGVGGPNSPLHF TGCAGCGTTGGGGTGGGGGGACCGAATTCACCCCTCCACTTT
TRBD2 many TRBJ2-5 TRBV7-2 CASSLVLGLGETQYF TGTGCCAGCAGCTTAGTCCTGGGACTAGGAGAGACCCAGTACTTC
TRBD1 - TRBJ1-5 TRBV25-1 CAWSVAGGRQPQHF TGTGCCTGGAGTGTAGCAGGGGGGCGGCAGCCCCAGCATTTT
- - TRBJ1-1 TRBV11-2 CASSPTPTGEALF TGTGCCAGCAGCCCAACCCCCACGGGTGAAGCTCTCTTT
- few TRBJ1-5 TRBV6-5 CASSYSIKGNQPQHF TGTGCCAGCAGTTACTCGATCAAAGGCAATCAGCCCCAGCATTTT
TRBD1 many TRBJ1-2 TRBV19 CASSMGQADYGYTF TGTGCCAGTAGTATGGGACAGGCCGACTATGGCTACACCTTC
TRBD2 - TRBJ2-1 TRBV7-2 CASSISGLSSYNEQFF TGTGCCAGCAGCATTAGCGGGCTTAGCTCCTACAATGAGCAGTTCTTC
- - TRBJ2-7 TRBV6-5 CAISYNRDGAYEQYF TGTGCCATCAGTTACAACAGGGACGGAGCCTACGAGCAGTACTTC
- many TRBJ2-5 TRBV7-2 CASSSGTDQPQETQYF TGTGCCAGCAGCTCCGGGACGGATCAGCCTCAAGAGACCCAGTACTTC
- few TRBJ1-3 TRBV19 CAKTTDTIYF TGTGCCAAAACGACAGACACCATATATTTT
- many TRBJ1-5 TRBV4-3 CASSQDPGNQPQHF TGCGCCAGCAGCCAAGATCCGGGCAATCAGCCCCAGCATTTT
TRBD1 few TRBJ1-5 TRBV6-5 CASSYSSTGGFSQPQHF TGTGCCAGCAGTTACTCTTCGACAGGGGGCTTTAGTCAGCCCCAGCATTTT
- - TRBJ2-6 TRBV11-2 CASSLDYSGANVLTF TGTGCCAGCAGCTTAGATTATTCTGGGGCCAACGTCCTGACTTTC